Listed below are T cell receptor beta chains from one sample, sequenced in a study of shared clonotypes between healthy human individuals. Repertoires were generated with immunoSEQ multiplex PCR, while TCRdb's copy carries only in-frame clones and drops some. Here the sample spans more than 2 million clones, nearly 97% being singletons. The sequenced sample consisted of naive CD4+ T cells sorted from blood. The receptors derive from a young man in good health. Both conserved end residues are part of each CDR3. The order of the fields is V gene, J gene, CDR3 length, CDR3 protein.

>TRBV11-3|TRBJ2-2|13
CASSRSRTGELFF
>TRBV5-1|TRBJ1-2|16
CASSLRADRVGYGYTF
>TRBV30|TRBJ2-1|15
CAWSEQGRGYNEQFF
>TRBV11-2|TRBJ1-2|16
CASSLVPPTGVHGYTF
>TRBV27|TRBJ2-5|16
CASSRVGQAPQETQYF
>TRBV7-9|TRBJ2-6|16
CASSFRVGSGANVLTF
>TRBV10-2|TRBJ2-6|16
CATSTLSPSGANVLTF
>TRBV6-5|TRBJ1-2|12
CASGGGTGGYTF
>TRBV11-2|TRBJ2-7|14
CASSLDSADDEQYF
>TRBV7-9|TRBJ2-1|14
CASSKTGLVNEQFF
>TRBV6-1|TRBJ2-1|11
CASIVNGEQFF
>TRBV28|TRBJ2-5|14
CASSLSGLQETQYF
>TRBV11-3|TRBJ1-1|13
CASSRGPGTEAFF
>TRBV7-8|TRBJ1-1|13
CASSLTLNTEAFF
>TRBV4-1|TRBJ2-1|16
CASSQSTGTGYNEQFF
>TRBV6-5|TRBJ1-6|16
CASRYRDPHYNSPLHF
>TRBV10-3|TRBJ1-2|14
CAISEALQGSGYTF
>TRBV4-1|TRBJ2-7|15
CASSQTTTGTYEQYF
>TRBV6-6|TRBJ2-3|13
CASKSVGTDTQYF
>TRBV9|TRBJ1-1|13
CASSVHQNTEAFF
>TRBV5-1|TRBJ2-5|15
CASSWDNPSQETQYF
>TRBV2|TRBJ2-7|19
CASSDRGTSGVGEHYEQYF
>TRBV29-1|TRBJ2-5|13
CSVDRQGQETQYF
>TRBV6-5|TRBJ2-5|12
CASSYTGGTQYF
>TRBV28|TRBJ2-7|15
CASSPGQGRAYEQYF
>TRBV6-5|TRBJ2-2|14
CASRGGVSSGELFF
>TRBV5-1|TRBJ1-2|16
CASSLGGTDYNYGYTF